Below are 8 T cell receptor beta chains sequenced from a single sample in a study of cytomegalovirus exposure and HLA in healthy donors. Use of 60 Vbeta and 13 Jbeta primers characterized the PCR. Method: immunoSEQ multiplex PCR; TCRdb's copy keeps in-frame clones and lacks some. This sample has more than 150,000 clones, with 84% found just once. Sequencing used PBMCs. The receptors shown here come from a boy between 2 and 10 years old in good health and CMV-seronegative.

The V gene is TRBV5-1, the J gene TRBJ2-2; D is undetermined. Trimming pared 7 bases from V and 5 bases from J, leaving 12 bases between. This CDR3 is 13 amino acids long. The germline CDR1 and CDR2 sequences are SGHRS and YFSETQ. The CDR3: CASGSSTTGELFF. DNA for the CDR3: TGCGCCAGCGGGTCTTCGACTACCGGGGAGCTGTTTTTT.

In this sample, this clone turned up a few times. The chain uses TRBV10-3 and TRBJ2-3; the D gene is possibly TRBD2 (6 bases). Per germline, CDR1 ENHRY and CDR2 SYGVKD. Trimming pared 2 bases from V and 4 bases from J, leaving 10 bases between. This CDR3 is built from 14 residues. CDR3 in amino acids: CAISEARESDTQYF. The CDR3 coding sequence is TGTGCCATCAGTGAGGCCCGGGAGTCAGATACGCAGTATTTT.

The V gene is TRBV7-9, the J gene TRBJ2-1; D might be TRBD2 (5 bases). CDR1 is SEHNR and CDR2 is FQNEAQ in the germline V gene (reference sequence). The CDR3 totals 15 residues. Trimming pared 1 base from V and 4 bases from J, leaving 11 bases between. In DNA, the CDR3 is TGTGCCAGCAGCTTAGTACTAGAGGAATACAATGAGCAGTTCTTC. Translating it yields CASSLVLEEYNEQFF.

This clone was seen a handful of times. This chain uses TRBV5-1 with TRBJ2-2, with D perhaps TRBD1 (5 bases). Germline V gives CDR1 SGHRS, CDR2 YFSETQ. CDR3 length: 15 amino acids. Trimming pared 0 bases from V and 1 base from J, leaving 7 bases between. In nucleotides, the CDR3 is TGCGCCAGCAGCTTGGACAGGAGGAACACCGGGGAGCTGTTTTTT. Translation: CASSLDRRNTGELFF.

This CDR3 is CASTIRGPATNEKLFF. CDR3 DNA sequence: TGTGCCAGCACCATAAGGGGCCCTGCAACTAATGAAAAACTGTTTTTT. This sequence joins TRBV7-9 and TRBJ1-4, with a tentative D call TRBD1 (5 bases). Germline CDR1 is SEHNR and CDR2 is FQNEAQ (reference sequence). The CDR3 covers 16 residues. The ends were cut back, 7 bases at V and 0 bases at J, with 15 bases in the middle.

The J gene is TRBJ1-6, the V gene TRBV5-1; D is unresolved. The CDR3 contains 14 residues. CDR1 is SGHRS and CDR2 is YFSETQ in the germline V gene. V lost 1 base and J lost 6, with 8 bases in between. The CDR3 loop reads CASSLRTANSPLHF. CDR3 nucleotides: TGCGCCAGCAGCTTGCGGACTGCTAATTCACCCCTCCACTTT.

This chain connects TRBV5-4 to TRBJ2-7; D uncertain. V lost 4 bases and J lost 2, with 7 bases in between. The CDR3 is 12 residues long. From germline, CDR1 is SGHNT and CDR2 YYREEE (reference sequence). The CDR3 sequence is CASSLTPYEQYF. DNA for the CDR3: TGTGCCAGCAGCCTTACTCCCTACGAGCAGTACTTC.

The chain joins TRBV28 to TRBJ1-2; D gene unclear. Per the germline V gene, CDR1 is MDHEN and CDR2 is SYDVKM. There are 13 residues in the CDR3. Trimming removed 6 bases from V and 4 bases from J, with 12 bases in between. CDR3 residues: CASRLTDLYGYTF. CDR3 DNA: TGTGCCAGCAGGCTTACAGACCTCTATGGCTACACCTTC.